This TCR beta chain was retrieved from a study of T cell repertoires in cytomegalovirus infection. V was pared by 2 bases and J by 8 bases, with 16 bases between. CDR3 size: 15 residues. CDR1 MDHEN and CDR2 SYDVKM come from the germline V gene. TCRdb redid the calling of the reads with MiXCR, one entry per CDR3 protein. The repertoire holds 230,000 or so distinct CDR3 sequences, around 40% seen once, with over 45% in the top ten. Only a few counts were recorded for this clonotype. Its antigen is as yet unknown. This receptor was obtained from a human donor in good health (CMV status not recorded). Some clones in this sample may be carry-over from other donors' samples. This material consisted of CD8+ T cells from cultured PBMCs, taken from culture after CMV antigen stimulation. The rearrangement uses TRBV28 and TRBJ2-1; possibly TRBD2 for D (5 bases). The CDR3 spells CASSLQAEGLDEQFF. DNA of the CDR3: TGTGCCAGCAGTTTACAGGCAGAGGGCTTGGATGAGCAGTTCTTC.